Described below is a single T cell receptor beta chain sequence and its context. What it binds is not known. The sample originates from a study of read filtering for tumor transcriptome and immune sequencing. Whole-study findings and limits: Without single-read clonotypes, shared clonotype proportions correlated more between IR-seq and RNA-seq. RNA-seq captured clonotypes less deeply and reliably than IR-seq.

From about 400 ng of RNA, a library with molecular barcoded alpha/delta and beta/gamma adaptors was made. TCRdb redid the calling of the reads with MiXCR, one entry per CDR3 protein. There are 46,000 or so distinct CDR3 sequences in the sample; roughly a fifth occur only once, and roughly 15% lies in the top ten. In germline, CDR1 is DFQATT, CDR2 SNEGSKA (reference sequence). V dropped 5 bases and J dropped 2; count of bases not matched to a gene: 3. The CDR3 has 12 amino acids. This chain uses TRBV20-1 with TRBJ2-7, with 7 bases lining up with TRBD1. Sequences were obtained from a population of CD138-negative cells sorted from bone marrow. This TCR derives from a donor aged 40 or older with multiple myeloma. CDR3 sequence: CSAYRGPYEQYF. The CDR3 region has the DNA TGCAGTGCTTACAGGGGACCCTACGAGCAGTACTTC.